The 13 T cell receptor beta chains presented below share a single source sample, sequenced in a study of cytomegalovirus exposure and HLA in healthy donors. Repertoires were generated with immunoSEQ multiplex PCR, while TCRdb's copy carries only in-frame clones and drops some. Seen here are some 120,000 clones, more than 75% observed once, and the top ten hold 2.1%. The sample was PBMCs. The receptors were sampled from a woman in her twenties or thirties in good health and CMV-seronegative.

Regarding this clone: Other nucleotide sequences in the sample specify the same CDR3. This chain joins TRBV30 and TRBJ1-4, with 7 bases identical to TRBD1. This CDR3 has 15 amino acids. Trimming at V came to 3 bases and at J to 0 bases, leaving 4 bases not matched to a gene. From germline, CDR1 is GTSNPN and CDR2 SVGIG (reference sequence). This chain's CDR3 is CAWSAGTATNEKLFF. The CDR3 region has the DNA TGTGCCTGGAGCGCCGGGACAGCAACTAATGAAAAACTGTTTTTT.

This chain connects TRBV5-1 to TRBJ2-5, with TRBD2 as a possible D gene (6 bases). V gave up 5 bases and J gave up 4 bases, with 15 bases separating them. This CDR3 contains 14 residues. Looked up from germline, CDR1 is SGHRS and CDR2 is YFSETQ. The CDR3 nucleotides read TGCGCCAGCAGAGCGGGCTCTGAGGGAGAGACCCAGTACTTC. It translates to CASRAGSEGETQYF.

V and J are TRBV5-1 and TRBJ1-1; 8 nucleotides agree with TRBD1. The CDR3 has 14 residues. Germline V gene lookup returns CDR1 SGHRS and CDR2 YFSETQ. V shed 4 bases and J 5 bases; nucleotides not matched to a gene: 7. CDR3 protein: CASSAGQGGTEAFF. The DNA for the CDR3 is TGCGCCAGCAGCGCAGGACAGGGAGGGACTGAAGCTTTCTTT.

In this sample, this clone turned up once. The chain has TRBV5-4 and TRBJ2-3; 8 nucleotides line up with TRBD1. Per germline, CDR1 SGHNT and CDR2 YYREEE (reference sequence). The CDR3 loop spans 16 amino acids. Unmatched junction bases numbered 5, after V lost 0 bases and J lost 2 bases. This chain's CDR3 is CASSLAGTGITDTQYF. CDR3 nucleotide sequence: TGTGCCAGCAGCTTGGCCGGGACAGGAATCACAGATACGCAGTATTTT.

This chain joins TRBV6-1 and TRBJ2-5, with 7 bases lining up with TRBD2. CDR1 and CDR2 from the germline V gene are MNHNS and SASEGT. The V and J ends lost 1 base and 7 bases, in that order; junction bases with no gene match: 18. This CDR3 is built from 18 residues. CDR3 sequence (DNA): TGTGCCAGCAGTGAAGAAGGGGAACGGGGGGACCTGGTATGGACCCAGTACTTC. Translating gives CASSEEGERGDLVWTQYF.

This rearrangement joins TRBV6-6 to TRBJ2-7; 8 bases fit TRBD2. The length of the CDR3 is 14 residues. After removal of 6 bases from V and 3 bases from J, the junction contained 7 bases not matched to a gene. Germline CDR1 is MNHNY and CDR2 is SVGAGI (reference sequence). The CDR3, as DNA: TGTGCCAGCAGGTACGACGGGACTAGCTACGAGCAGTACTTC. The encoded protein is CASRYDGTSYEQYF.

The V gene is TRBV5-6, the J gene TRBJ1-4; 10 nucleotides match TRBD1. V lost 3 bases to trimming and J lost 7 bases; unmatched junction nucleotides: 3. The CDR3 totals 14 residues. Germline V gene lookup returns CDR1 SGHDT and CDR2 YYEEEE. The CDR3 reads CASSWDRGVEKLFF. The CDR3 DNA reads as TGTGCCAGCAGCTGGGACAGGGGCGTTGAAAAACTGTTTTTT.

The chain couples TRBV23-1 to TRBJ1-1; 10 nucleotides match TRBD1. TRBV23-1 is an ORF, with its function uncertain. The ends lost 3 bases at V and 4 bases at J; junction bases unmatched: 14. The CDR3 totals 18 residues. CDR3 DNA sequence: TGCGCCAGCAGTCACCAGTTCGGGACAGGGGACCAAATCACTGAAGCTTTCTTT. Its protein is CASSHQFGTGDQITEAFF.

The chain couples TRBV15 to TRBJ2-5; possibly TRBD2 for D (6 bases). Looked up from germline, CDR1 is LNHNV and CDR2 is YYDKDF (reference sequence). The CDR3 runs to 16 residues. Trimming took off 8 bases at V and 2 bases at J, with 21 bases between the two ends. Here the CDR3 DNA reads TGTGCCACCGGAGGGAGTCTGGCTGCGGGTCAAGAGACCCAGTACTTC. Protein sequence: CATGGSLAAGQETQYF.

Points on this clone: Distinct nucleotide sequences in the sample also encode this CDR3. V is TRBV5-1 and J is TRBJ2-7, with D possibly TRBD2 on 6 matching bases. The CDR3 spans 13 residues. Trimming pared 2 bases from V and 3 bases from J, leaving 9 bases between. The germline gives CDR1 SGHRS, CDR2 YFSETQ. In DNA, the CDR3 is TGCGCCAGCAGCTTAACGCGGGGCTACGAGCAGTACTTC. It codes for CASSLTRGYEQYF.

This clone was detected only a few times. The chain has TRBV2 and TRBJ1-2, with D perhaps TRBD1 (6 bases). This CDR3 has 12 amino acids. Per the germline V gene, CDR1 is SNHLY and CDR2 is FYNNEI. Trimming left V 7 bases short and J 1 base short, with 7 bases between. The DNA for the CDR3 is TGTGCCAGCACAGGGGATAACTATGGCTACACCTTC. It codes for CASTGDNYGYTF.

The chain joins TRBV19 to TRBJ1-4; 8 bases fit TRBD1. Germline V CDR1 and CDR2: LNHDA, SQIVND (reference sequence). Germline trimming cut 3 bases from V and 7 bases from J; bases unmatched to any gene: 10. This CDR3 has 16 residues. The CDR3 here is CASSIKFSDRAEKLFF. CDR3 bases: TGTGCCAGTAGTATTAAGTTCTCGGACAGGGCTGAAAAACTGTTTTTT.

The chain links TRBV6-6 to TRBJ1-5; no reliable D call. Germline V gene sequence: CDR1 MNHNY, CDR2 SVGAGI (reference sequence). The CDR3 loop spans 16 amino acids. Trimming removed 4 bases at V and 4 bases at J, with 17 bases between. The chain's CDR3 is CASSSPPTERNQPQHF. CDR3 bases: TGTGCCAGCAGTTCGCCGCCGACGGAGAGGAATCAGCCCCAGCATTTT.